A few counts support the clone carrying this TCR beta chain. The sample is drawn from a study of blood T cell repertoires in COVID-19. Original handling: Reference gene primer amplification gave estimated nucleated cell counts. TCRdb keeps only in-frame clones here, not all; method: immunoSEQ multiplex PCR. V, J and clone size derive from that table, while D and trimming were established from the DNA sequence. This sample carries tens of thousands of clones, over 80% of them seen once, and the ten largest clones take 4.5% to 6%. The CDR3 is 13 residues long. Trimming pared 6 bases from V and 0 bases from J, leaving 6 bases between.

The clonotype originates from a human donor in a cohort sampled during active COVID-19. Source material: peripheral blood. This sequence joins TRBV12-3 or TRBV12-4 and TRBJ1-5; no reliable D call. The CDR3 nucleotides read TGTGCCAGCAGCGCCTATAGCAATCAGCCCCAGCATTTT. Its protein product is CASSAYSNQPQHF.